What follows are 21 T cell receptor beta chains derived from one specimen sequenced in a study of blood T cell repertoires in COVID-19. This table comes from immunoSEQ multiplex PCR, and its TCRdb copy is limited to in-frame clones, with some not included. The table shows 65,000 to 80,000 clones, with roughly 90% occurring only once. The sequencing sample was made of peripheral blood. The receptors shown here come from a man aged 50 or older with active COVID-19.

The chain recombines TRBV28 with TRBJ2-7; tentatively, D is TRBD2 (6 bases). CDR3 length: 16 residues. The V and J ends lost 4 bases and 2 bases respectively, with 18 bases between them. From germline, CDR1 is MDHEN and CDR2 SYDVKM. For the CDR3, the DNA is TGTGCCAGCAGTTCCACGGGTGGGAGGTACCCCTACGAGCAGTACTTC. Protein product: CASSSTGGRYPYEQYF.

The CDR3 protein is CATSDLIAGTYNEQFF. In nucleotides, the CDR3 is TGTGCCACCAGTGATTTAATAGCGGGGACCTACAATGAGCAGTTCTTC. The rearrangement uses TRBV24-1 and TRBJ2-1; 8 bases are shared with TRBD2. CDR1 and CDR2 (germline): KGHDR, SFDVKD. The CDR3 is made up of 16 amino acids. Losses at the gene ends were 1 base for V and 2 bases for J; bases not matched to a gene: 3.

The chain links TRBV12-3 or TRBV12-4 to TRBJ2-3; D remains unclear. Deletions cut 6 bases from V and 9 bases from J, with 13 bases between. The CDR3 loop spans 12 amino acids. Here the CDR3 DNA reads TGTGCCAGCAGCCCCAGCCCGAGGACGCAGTATTTT. Amino acid sequence: CASSPSPRTQYF.

The chain couples TRBV2 to TRBJ1-2, with 8 positions matching TRBD1. The ends lost 6 bases at V and 3 bases at J; junction bases unmatched: 9. CDR1 is SNHLY, CDR2 FYNNEI, per germline. CDR3 length equals 15 residues. The DNA of the CDR3 is TGTGCCAGCAGAGCCGGGACAGGAGCGTACTATGGCTACACCTTC. As protein: CASRAGTGAYYGYTF.

This clone has a single count. The genes are TRBV6-5 and TRBJ1-1; tentatively, D is TRBD1 (6 bases). CDR1 MNHEY and CDR2 SVGAGI come from the germline V gene. Trimming removed 6 bases from V and 6 bases from J, with 14 bases in between. This CDR3 region has 13 residues. Written as DNA, the CDR3 is TGTGCCAGCAGGGGGAGGGCAGGGGCTGAAGCTTTCTTT. Protein: CASRGRAGAEAFF.

This clone appeared a single time. The genes are TRBV10-3 and TRBJ2-7; 7 bases agree with TRBD1. This CDR3 region has 14 residues. Looked up from germline, CDR1 is ENHRY and CDR2 is SYGVKD. With 0 bases clipped from V and 4 bases from J, the junction kept 3 bases outside the gene matches. The CDR3 DNA sequence: TGTGCCATCAGTGAGTCGGGACAGTATTACGAGCAGTACTTC. Translated: CAISESGQYYEQYF.

The rearrangement joins TRBV27 to TRBJ1-4, with TRBD1 as a possible D gene (5 bases). The CDR3 has 16 amino acids. Germline V CDR1 and CDR2: MNHEY, SMNVEV (reference sequence). V was shortened by 6 bases and J by 7 bases, with 21 bases between the two germline ends. CDR3 coding DNA: TGTGCCAGCAGCCTTACCCGGGACCCGGAGGGTGAAAAACTGTTTTTT. Amino acid sequence: CASSLTRDPEGEKLFF.

The CDR3 spells CASSQDGQGGHGYTF. The CDR3 DNA is TGCGCCAGCAGCCAAGATGGTCAGGGCGGCCATGGCTACACCTTC. The chain combines TRBV4-3 with TRBJ1-2, with a weak D call TRBD1 (5 bases). Germline V gene sequence: CDR1 LGHNA, CDR2 YSLEER. V was clipped by 0 bases and J by 6 bases, with 14 bases between them. The CDR3 loop spans 15 amino acids.

The chain recombines TRBV15 with TRBJ2-7, with TRBD1 matching 7 bases. The CDR3 has 13 residues. Unmatched junction bases numbered 4, after V lost 8 bases and J lost 0 bases. Germline assignment: CDR1 LNHNV and CDR2 YYDKDF (reference sequence). The DNA of the CDR3 is TGTGCCACCCGACAGGGCAGCTCCTACGAGCAGTACTTC. Translating gives CATRQGSSYEQYF.

This chain connects TRBV7-2 to TRBJ1-1; D is undetermined. Trimming removed 1 base at V and 6 bases at J, with 9 bases between. Germline CDR1 reads SGHTA; CDR2 reads FQGNSA. This CDR3 spans 13 amino acids. The CDR3 DNA sequence: TGTGCCAGCAGCTTAGGTCCGTTAGCTGAAGCTTTCTTT. Amino acid sequence: CASSLGPLAEAFF.

In the case of this clone: The same CDR3 is also encoded by other DNA sequences in this sample. This chain connects TRBV7-9 to TRBJ1-1; D not certain. Germline CDR1 reads SEHNR; CDR2 reads FQNEAQ (reference sequence). Trimming pared 0 bases from V and 4 bases from J, leaving 9 bases between. CDR3 length equals 14 residues. CDR3 protein: CASSLATGSTEAFF. CDR3 in DNA: TGTGCCAGCAGCTTAGCGACGGGGAGCACTGAAGCTTTCTTT.

This clone was observed a single time. The gene calls are TRBV5-6 and TRBJ1-4, with D possibly matching TRBD1 (5 bases). From germline, CDR1 is SGHDT and CDR2 YYEEEE. CDR3 length: 15 amino acids. Trimming pared 0 bases from V and 6 bases from J, leaving 12 bases between. In DNA form, the CDR3 reads TGTGCCAGCAGCTTGGCCACCCAGGGCGATGAAAAACTGTTTTTT. Its protein product is CASSLATQGDEKLFF.

This chain links TRBV3-1 (or the pseudogene TRBV3-2) with TRBJ1-2; TRBD1 matches 8 bases. After removal of 3 bases from V and 4 bases from J, the junction contained 16 bases not matched to a gene. The CDR3 has 18 amino acids. CDR1 is LGHDT and CDR2 is YNNKEL in the germline V gene (reference sequence). The CDR3: CASSQGNVGTGWFYGYTF. The CDR3 DNA reads TGTGCCAGCAGCCAGGGTAATGTGGGGACAGGCTGGTTCTATGGCTACACCTTC.

The V gene is TRBV28, the J gene TRBJ1-5; 7 positions agree with TRBD1. From germline, CDR1 is MDHEN and CDR2 SYDVKM. V lost 3 bases, J lost 0 bases, and 8 bases stayed unmatched. The CDR3 totals 17 residues. CDR3 nucleotides: TGTGCCAGCAGTTTTCTGGGACAGCTCTATAGCAATCAGCCCCAGCATTTT. Its translation: CASSFLGQLYSNQPQHF.

The chain carries TRBV27 and TRBJ1-1, with D tentatively TRBD1 (6 bases). V was cut by 4 bases and J by 2 bases, with 17 bases left in between. In germline, CDR1 is MNHEY, CDR2 SMNVEV (reference sequence). The CDR3 totals 16 residues. The CDR3 spells CASSSVTSQGNTEAFF. CDR3 DNA: TGTGCCAGCAGTTCAGTCACTTCACAGGGTAACACTGAAGCTTTCTTT.

The J gene is TRBJ2-2, the V gene TRBV14, with D maybe TRBD1 (6 bases). The CDR3 spans 18 residues. V was pared by 0 bases and J by 6 bases, with 20 bases between. Germline V lookup: CDR1 SGHDN, CDR2 FVKESK. The CDR3: CASSQDRRGYLGAGELFF. DNA of the CDR3: TGTGCCAGCAGCCAAGATCGCAGGGGCTATTTAGGCGCCGGGGAGCTGTTTTTT. The complete variable domain, with remaining parts taken from reference TRBV14 and TRBJ2-2, reads EAGVTQFPSHSVIEKGQTVTLRCDPISGHDNLYWYRRVMGKEIKFLLHFVKESKQDESGMPNNRFLAERTGGTYSTLKVQPAELEDSGVYFCASSQDRRGYLGAGELFFGEGSRLTVL.

As regards this clone: A junction end diverges from the germline sequence, so it may reflect a read error. The gene calls are TRBV4-3 and TRBJ2-1; D remains ambiguous. CDR3 length: 15 residues. Germline assignment: CDR1 LGHNA and CDR2 YSLEER. The CDR3 protein is CASSQERSGYNKQFF. In DNA form, the CDR3 reads TGCGCCAGCAGCCAAGAGCGTTCCGGGTACAATAAGCAGTTCTTC.

This chain links TRBV6-2 or TRBV6-3 with TRBJ2-7, with D possibly matching TRBD2 (6 bases). V lost 5 bases and J 7 bases, leaving 9 bases between the germline ends. The germline CDR1 and CDR2 sequences are MNHEY and SVGEGT. The CDR3 length is 11 residues. In DNA, the CDR3 is TGTGCCAGCAGTCTTGCGGGGGAGCAGTACTTC. Its protein is CASSLAGEQYF.

The gene calls are TRBV5-5 and TRBJ2-7, with D maybe TRBD1 (5 bases). CDR3 length: 16 residues. The germline gives CDR1 SGHKS, CDR2 YYEKEE (reference sequence). V lost 4 bases and J 6 bases, leaving 23 bases between the germline ends. CDR3 sequence: CASSIQDIQNSGEQYF. The CDR3 coding sequence is TGTGCCAGCAGCATCCAGGACATCCAGAATTCAGGCGAGCAGTACTTC.

The rearrangement links TRBV7-6 to TRBJ2-3; 7 nucleotides agree with TRBD1. This CDR3 spans 15 amino acids. V shed 5 bases and J 6 bases; nucleotides not matched to a gene: 11. Looked up from germline, CDR1 is SGHVS and CDR2 is FNYEAQ. CDR3 DNA: TGTGCCAGCAGCCCCCGGACAGGAGGAGGCGATACGCAGTATTTT. Protein product: CASSPRTGGGDTQYF.

This chain joins TRBV19 and TRBJ2-7, with a weak D call TRBD2 (6 bases). CDR3 size: 13 residues. Germline V CDR1 and CDR2: LNHDA, SQIVND (reference sequence). The V gene lost 5 bases and the J gene lost 5 bases, with 13 bases spanning the gap. CDR3 amino acids: CASSSSSANEQYF. In nucleotides, the CDR3 is TGTGCCAGTAGTTCGTCTAGCGCCAACGAGCAGTACTTC.